This T cell receptor beta chain was captured by sequencing in a study of T cell clonality in common variable immunodeficiency. TCRdb keeps only in-frame clones here, not all; method: immunoSEQ multiplex PCR. The sample shows tens of thousands of clones, none of them appearing just once. This clone came up many times. The read ends 3 residues before the CDR3 terminus; that terminus is restored from the germline J gene. CDR3 size: 15 residues. Germline V gene sequence: CDR1 SGHRS, CDR2 YFSETQ. Trimming cost V 3 bases and J 0 bases, with 11 bases left between them. The source is a person aged 18 to 75 in good health. This chain uses TRBV5-1 with TRBJ2-3; unclear D gene. The sample was peripheral blood mononuclear cells. The part of the CDR3 DNA that was read is TGCGCCAGCAGCTATGACACGTCTAGCACAGATACG. Translating gives CASSYDTSSTDT. The full-length CDR3 reads as CASSYDTSSTDTQYF.